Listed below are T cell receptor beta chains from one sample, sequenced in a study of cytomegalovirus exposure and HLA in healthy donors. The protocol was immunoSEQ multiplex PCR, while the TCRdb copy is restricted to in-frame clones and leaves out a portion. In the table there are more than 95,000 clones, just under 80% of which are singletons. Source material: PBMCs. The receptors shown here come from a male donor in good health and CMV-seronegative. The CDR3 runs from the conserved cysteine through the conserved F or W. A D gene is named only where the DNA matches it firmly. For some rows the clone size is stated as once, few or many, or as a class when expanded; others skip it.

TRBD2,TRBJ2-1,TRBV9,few,CASSVEAQLAGNYNEQFF,TGTGCCAGCAGCGTAGAGGCCCAACTAGCGGGGAACTACAATGAGCAGTTCTTC
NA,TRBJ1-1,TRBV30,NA,CAWRRLATGLWGTEAFF,TGTGCCTGGAGGCGGTTGGCAACTGGACTATGGGGCACTGAAGCTTTCTTT
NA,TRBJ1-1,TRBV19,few,CASSRGEGNTEAFF,TGTGCCAGTAGTCGGGGGGAGGGGAACACTGAAGCTTTCTTT
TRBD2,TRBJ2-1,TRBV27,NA,CASSFLAGATWGEQFF,TGTGCCAGCAGTTTTCTGGCGGGAGCAACTTGGGGTGAGCAGTTCTTC
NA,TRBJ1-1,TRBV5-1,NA,CASSSGGHRNTEAFF,TGCGCCAGCAGCAGCGGGGGACACAGAAACACTGAAGCTTTCTTT
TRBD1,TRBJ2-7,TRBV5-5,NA,CASSTDRAEQYF,TGTGCCAGCAGCACGGACAGGGCCGAGCAGTACTTC
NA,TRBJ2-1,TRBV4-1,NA,CASSLTGDNEQFF,TGCGCCAGCAGCCTTACAGGAGACAATGAGCAGTTCTTC
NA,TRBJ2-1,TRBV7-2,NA,CASSLTLAPEQFF,TGTGCCAGCAGCTTAACCCTAGCACCTGAGCAGTTCTTC
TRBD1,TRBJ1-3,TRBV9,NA,CASSAAPGTGDSGNTIYF,TGTGCCAGCAGCGCCGCCCCCGGGACAGGGGATTCTGGAAACACCATATATTTT
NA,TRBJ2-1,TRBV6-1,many,CASSDKEYNEQFF,TGTGCCAGCAGTGATAAGGAGTACAATGAGCAGTTCTTC
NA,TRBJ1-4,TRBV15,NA,CATSTSRGADEKLFF,TGTGCCACCAGCACCTCTAGGGGCGCGGATGAAAAACTGTTTTTT
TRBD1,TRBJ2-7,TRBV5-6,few,CASGWGQGRVEQYF,TGTGCCAGCGGTTGGGGACAGGGCCGAGTGGAGCAGTACTTC
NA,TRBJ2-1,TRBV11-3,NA,CASSLDAAVYNEQFF,TGTGCCAGCAGCTTAGATGCGGCAGTGTACAATGAGCAGTTCTTC
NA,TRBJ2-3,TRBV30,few,CAWSVLRADTDTQYF,TGTGCCTGGAGTGTCCTTCGCGCTGACACAGATACGCAGTATTTT
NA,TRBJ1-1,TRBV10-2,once,CASSVQMNTEAFF,TGCGCCAGCAGTGTCCAAATGAACACTGAAGCTTTCTTT
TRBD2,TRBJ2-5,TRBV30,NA,CAWSRLATYQETQYF,TGTGCCTGGAGTCGACTAGCTACGTACCAAGAGACCCAGTACTTC
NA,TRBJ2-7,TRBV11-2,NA,CASEGRSAANSYEQYF,TGTGCCAGCGAGGGCAGAAGTGCGGCAAACTCCTACGAGCAGTACTTC
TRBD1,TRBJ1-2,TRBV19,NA,CASSRQGRNGYTF,TGTGCCAGTAGCAGACAGGGGAGGAATGGCTACACCTTC
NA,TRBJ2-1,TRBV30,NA,CAWSLARGVRIGNEQFF,TGTGCCTGGAGCCTCGCGCGGGGAGTACGTATAGGAAATGAGCAGTTCTTC
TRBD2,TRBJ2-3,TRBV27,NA,CASSLSGGRDTQYF,TGTGCCAGCAGTTTAAGCGGGGGCCGGGATACGCAGTATTTT
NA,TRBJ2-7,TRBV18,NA,CASSIGQSYEQYF,TGTGCCAGCTCGATAGGACAGTCCTACGAGCAGTACTTC
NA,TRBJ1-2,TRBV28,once,CASSLSTGIGGYTF,TGTGCCAGCAGTTTGTCGACGGGGATTGGGGGCTACACCTTC
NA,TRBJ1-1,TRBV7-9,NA,CASSPFSTEAFF,TGTGCCAGCAGCCCCTTTAGCACTGAAGCTTTCTTT
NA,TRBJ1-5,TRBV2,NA,CASRAGTGGGQPQHF,TGTGCCAGCAGGGCCGGGACGGGGGGGGGACAGCCCCAGCATTTT
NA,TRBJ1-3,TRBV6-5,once,CASSYSRQGPGNTIYF,TGTGCCAGCAGTTACTCGAGGCAGGGGCCCGGAAACACCATATATTTT
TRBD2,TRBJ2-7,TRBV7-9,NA,CSSSPPPGLAIDEQYF,TGTTCCAGCAGCCCTCCCCCGGGACTAGCGATAGACGAGCAGTACTTC
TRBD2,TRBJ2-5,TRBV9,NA,CASSVDPSGQETQYF,TGTGCCAGCAGCGTAGATCCTAGCGGCCAAGAGACCCAGTACTTC
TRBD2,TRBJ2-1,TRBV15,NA,CATSRGGLAGANEQFF,TGTGCCACCAGCAGGGGGGGACTAGCGGGAGCCAATGAGCAGTTCTTC
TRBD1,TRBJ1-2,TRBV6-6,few,CASSSDRAYGYTF,TGTGCCAGCAGCTCAGACAGGGCCTATGGCTACACCTTC
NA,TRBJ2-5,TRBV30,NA,CAWSASGQETQYF,TGTGCCTGGAGTGCGAGCGGCCAAGAGACCCAGTACTTC
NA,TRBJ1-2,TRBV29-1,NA,CSVTPQGEMHTF,TGCAGCGTCACCCCACAGGGTGAGATGCACACCTTC
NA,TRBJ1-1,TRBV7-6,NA,CASSLGGHRMNTEAFF,TGTGCCAGCAGCTTAGGGGGGCACCGCATGAACACTGAAGCTTTCTTT
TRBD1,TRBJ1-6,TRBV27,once,CASSVAGQGRAPLHF,TGTGCCAGCAGTGTTGCGGGACAGGGACGGGCACCCCTCCACTTT
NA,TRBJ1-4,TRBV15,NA,CATSRAQNDEKLFF,TGTGCCACCAGCAGGGCTCAGAACGATGAAAAACTGTTTTTT
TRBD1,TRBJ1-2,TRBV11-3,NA,CASSPSRGPLGYTF,TGTGCCAGCAGCCCAAGCAGGGGGCCCCTTGGCTACACCTTC
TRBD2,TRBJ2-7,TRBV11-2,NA,CASSFLAGGENKQYF,TGTGCCAGCAGCTTTCTAGCGGGAGGTGAAAATAAGCAGTACTTC
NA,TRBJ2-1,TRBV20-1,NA,CSADTRGEQFF,TGCAGTGCTGACACACGGGGTGAGCAGTTCTTC
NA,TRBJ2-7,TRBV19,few,CASSIGRFPLEQYF,TGTGCCAGTAGTATCGGGAGATTTCCCCTCGAGCAGTACTTC
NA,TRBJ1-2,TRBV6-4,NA,CASSAEQGDYGYTF,TGTGCCAGCAGTGCAGAACAGGGAGACTATGGCTACACCTTC
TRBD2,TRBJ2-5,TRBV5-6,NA,CASSPPPGAGGSLKTQYF,TGTGCCAGCAGCCCTCCCCCGGGGGCGGGAGGGTCCTTGAAGACCCAGTACTTC
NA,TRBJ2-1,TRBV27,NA,CASSLVVPSRESADYNEQFF,TGTGCCAGCAGTTTAGTTGTGCCCAGCCGAGAATCAGCGGATTACAATGAGCAGTTCTTC
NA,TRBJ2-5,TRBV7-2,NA,CASSLDQKLAALETQYF,TGTGCCAGCAGCTTAGACCAAAAACTAGCTGCATTGGAGACCCAGTACTTC